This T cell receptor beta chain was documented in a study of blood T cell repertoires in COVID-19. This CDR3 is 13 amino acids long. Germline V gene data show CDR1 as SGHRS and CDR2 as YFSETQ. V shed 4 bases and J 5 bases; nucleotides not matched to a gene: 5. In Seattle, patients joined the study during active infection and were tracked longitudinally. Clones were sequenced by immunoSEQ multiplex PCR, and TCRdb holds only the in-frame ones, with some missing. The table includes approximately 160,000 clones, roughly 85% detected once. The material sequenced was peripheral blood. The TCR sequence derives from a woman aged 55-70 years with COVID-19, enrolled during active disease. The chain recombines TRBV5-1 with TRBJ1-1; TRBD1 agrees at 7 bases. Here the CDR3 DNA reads TGCGCCAGCAGCCAACAGGGGAGTACTGAAGCTTTCTTT. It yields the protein CASSQQGSTEAFF.